Reported below is one T cell receptor (beta chain). Its antigen remains unknown. This sample is part of a study of T cell responses to AZD1222 COVID-19 vaccine. Measured with immunoSEQ multiplex PCR; TCRdb has only the in-frame clones, and not every one. The table shows some 150,000 clones, with 90% to 95% occurring only once. Study conclusions and caveats: Spike-wide vaccine-associated CD4 TCRs dominated at 160-218 and 743-854. White British donors predominated, females outnumbered males, and clonal diversity was possibly underestimated.

V lost 2 bases and J 8 bases, leaving 13 bases between the germline ends. Germline CDR1 reads SGHNT; CDR2 reads YYREEE (reference sequence). This CDR3 comprises 13 residues. The sample here was peripheral blood, taken on day 0 of AZD1222 vaccination. This receptor was obtained from an adult in good health. The V and J genes are TRBV5-4 and TRBJ1-2; D may be TRBD1 (6 bases). This CDR3 is CASSLDTGLGYTF. The DNA for the CDR3 is TGTGCCAGCAGCTTAGACACAGGGTTGGGCTACACCTTC.